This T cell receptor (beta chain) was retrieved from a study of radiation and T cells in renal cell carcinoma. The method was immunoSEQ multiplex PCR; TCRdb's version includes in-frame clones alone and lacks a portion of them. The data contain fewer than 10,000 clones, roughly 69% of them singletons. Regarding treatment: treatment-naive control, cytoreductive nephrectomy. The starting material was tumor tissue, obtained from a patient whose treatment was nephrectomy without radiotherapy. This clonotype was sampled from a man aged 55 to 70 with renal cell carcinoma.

The CDR3 spells CASSVVPLGTGELFF. The CDR3 bases are TGTGCCAGCAGCGTAGTGCCCCTTGGGACCGGGGAGCTGTTTTTT. The gene calls are TRBV9 and TRBJ2-2; D is unresolved. Germline lookup yields CDR1 SGDLS and CDR2 YYNGEE. This CDR3 is 15 amino acids long. Trimming removed 0 bases at V and 5 bases at J, with 11 bases between.